These T cell receptor beta chains were read from a single sample in a study of blood T cells in healthy people across ages. Each CDR3 protein gets one entry after TCRdb re-called the 5' RACE reads with MiXCR. This table holds 1.5 million to 2 million distinct CDR3 sequences, 35% to 50% found once. Material for sequencing was blood. The source is a human donor in good health. CDR3s include the opening cysteine and the closing phenylalanine or tryptophan. D genes are given only for firm matches. Rows may omit the clone size; those that give it use once, few, many or a size class.

clone_size: NA; d_call: TRBD1; j_call: TRBJ1-2; v_call: TRBV7-9; cdr3_aa: CASSLPTGGNYGCTF; cdr3_nt: TGTGCCAGCAGCCTCCCGACAGGGGGTAACTATGGCTGCACCTTC
clone_size: NA; d_call: NA; j_call: TRBJ1-1; v_call: TRBV6-1; cdr3_aa: CASPPLDGTMNTEAFF; cdr3_nt: TGTGCCAGCCCCCCTCTAGACGGAACTATGAACACTGAAGCTTTCTTT
clone_size: NA; d_call: TRBD1; j_call: TRBJ1-4; v_call: TRBV5-1; cdr3_aa: CASSSRQGAGEKLFF; cdr3_nt: TGCGCCAGCAGCTCCCGACAGGGGGCAGGGGAAAAACTGTTTTTT
clone_size: NA; d_call: NA; j_call: TRBJ1-2; v_call: TRBV5-1; cdr3_aa: CASSGGRYGYTF; cdr3_nt: TGCGCCAGCAGCGGGGGTCGTTATGGCTACACCTTC
clone_size: few; d_call: TRBD2; j_call: TRBJ2-1; v_call: TRBV4-2; cdr3_aa: CASSQGAGGSYNEQFF; cdr3_nt: TGTGCCAGCAGCCAAGGAGCGGGGGGATCATACAATGAGCAGTTCTTC
clone_size: NA; d_call: TRBD1; j_call: TRBJ1-6; v_call: TRBV5-1; cdr3_aa: CASSPGQGGPPLHF; cdr3_nt: TGCGCCAGCAGTCCGGGACAGGGTGGGCCACCCCTCCACTTT
clone_size: NA; d_call: TRBD2; j_call: TRBJ2-1; v_call: TRBV5-1; cdr3_aa: CASSLGLAGASRGGQFF; cdr3_nt: TGCGCCAGCAGCTTGGGGCTAGCGGGGGCCTCCCGGGGTGGGCAGTTCTTC
clone_size: NA; d_call: NA; j_call: TRBJ2-7; v_call: TRBV4-2; cdr3_aa: CASSRKTAVEQYF; cdr3_nt: TGTGCCAGCAGCCGGAAGACAGCAGTCGAGCAGTACTTC
clone_size: NA; d_call: NA; j_call: TRBJ1-2; v_call: TRBV6-2/TRBV6-3; cdr3_aa: CASSYSIYRYGHTF; cdr3_nt: TGTGCCAGCAGTTACTCGATCTACCGCTATGGCCACACCTTC
clone_size: few; d_call: NA; j_call: TRBJ1-4; v_call: TRBV12-3/TRBV12-4; cdr3_aa: CASRVLGEKLFF; cdr3_nt: TGTGCCAGCAGGGTATTGGGGGAAAAACTGTTTTTT
clone_size: few; d_call: TRBD2; j_call: TRBJ2-5; v_call: TRBV7-6; cdr3_aa: CASSLDWTSTETQYF; cdr3_nt: TGTGCCAGCAGCTTAGATTGGACTAGCACGGAGACCCAGTACTTC
clone_size: NA; d_call: NA; j_call: TRBJ1-4; v_call: TRBV4-2; cdr3_aa: CASSRLGHGNEKRFF; cdr3_nt: TGTGCCAGCAGCCGCCTAGGACATGGTAATGAAAAACGGTTTTTT
clone_size: NA; d_call: NA; j_call: TRBJ1-5; v_call: TRBV4-1; cdr3_aa: CASSRMAGCQPPHF; cdr3_nt: TGCGCCAGCAGCCGGATGGCGGGTTGTCAGCCCCCGCATTTT
clone_size: NA; d_call: NA; j_call: TRBJ1-2; v_call: TRBV6-6; cdr3_aa: CASSYQHGYGYTF; cdr3_nt: TGTGCCAGCAGTTACCAGCACGGGTATGGCTACACCTTC
clone_size: few; d_call: NA; j_call: TRBJ2-7; v_call: TRBV28; cdr3_aa: CASSLFKQGHEQYF; cdr3_nt: TGTGCCAGCAGTCTTTTTAAACAGGGTCACGAGCAGTACTTC
clone_size: few; d_call: TRBD2; j_call: TRBJ2-1; v_call: TRBV20-1; cdr3_aa: CSARDQAGGPINEQFF; cdr3_nt: TGCAGTGCTAGAGACCAAGCGGGGGGGCCGATAAATGAGCAGTTCTTC
clone_size: NA; d_call: NA; j_call: TRBJ2-7; v_call: TRBV7-8; cdr3_aa: CASRIGTRQAYEQYF; cdr3_nt: TGTGCCAGCAGAATTGGGACACGCCAAGCCTACGAGCAGTACTTC
clone_size: once; d_call: NA; j_call: TRBJ1-1; v_call: TRBV4-3; cdr3_aa: CASSHYAGDPEAFF; cdr3_nt: TGCGCCAGCAGCCATTATGCAGGGGACCCTGAAGCTTTCTTT
clone_size: NA; d_call: TRBD2; j_call: TRBJ2-7; v_call: TRBV20-1; cdr3_aa: CSVRSWTSGITYEQYF; cdr3_nt: TGCAGTGTACGTAGTTGGACTAGCGGGATTACCTACGAGCAGTACTTC
clone_size: few; d_call: NA; j_call: TRBJ1-1; v_call: TRBV7-2; cdr3_aa: CASSQGTSRAFF; cdr3_nt: TGTGCCAGCAGCCAAGGGACCTCTCGAGCTTTCTTT
clone_size: many; d_call: NA; j_call: TRBJ1-6; v_call: TRBV27; cdr3_aa: CASSLFGPNNSPLHF; cdr3_nt: TGTGCCAGCAGTTTATTTGGGCCGAATAATTCACCCCTCCACTTT
clone_size: NA; d_call: NA; j_call: TRBJ1-5; v_call: TRBV2; cdr3_aa: CASRKGMSNQPQHF; cdr3_nt: TGTGCCAGCCGAAAAGGGATGAGCAATCAGCCCCAGCATTTT
clone_size: NA; d_call: NA; j_call: TRBJ2-7; v_call: TRBV7-9; cdr3_aa: CASSPAGQHSYEQYF; cdr3_nt: TGTGCCAGCAGCCCTGCGGGACAGCACTCCTACGAGCAGTACTTC
clone_size: few; d_call: TRBD1; j_call: TRBJ2-1; v_call: TRBV6-2/TRBV6-3; cdr3_aa: CASSYNTQTGGEYNEQFF; cdr3_nt: TGTGCCAGCAGCTACAACACCCAAACAGGGGGCGAATACAATGAGCAGTTCTTC
clone_size: NA; d_call: NA; j_call: TRBJ2-3; v_call: TRBV4-3; cdr3_aa: CASSQLLGGRERKADTQYF; cdr3_nt: TGCGCCAGCAGCCAACTCCTGGGGGGAAGGGAAAGGAAAGCAGATACGCAGTATTTT
clone_size: NA; d_call: NA; j_call: TRBJ1-2; v_call: TRBV4-3; cdr3_aa: CASSQGLGITDGYTF; cdr3_nt: TGCGCCAGCAGCCAAGGTTTGGGCATTACCGATGGCTACACCTTC
clone_size: NA; d_call: TRBD1; j_call: TRBJ2-7; v_call: TRBV27; cdr3_aa: CASSLLGDRDYEQYF; cdr3_nt: TGTGCCAGCAGTTTATTAGGGGACAGGGATTACGAGCAGTACTTC
clone_size: few; d_call: NA; j_call: TRBJ2-7; v_call: TRBV6-6; cdr3_aa: CASNDDRRSYEQYF; cdr3_nt: TGTGCCAGCAATGATGACAGGAGAAGCTACGAGCAGTACTTC
clone_size: NA; d_call: TRBD1; j_call: TRBJ2-3; v_call: TRBV11-1; cdr3_aa: CASSLRDRGGTDTQYF; cdr3_nt: TGTGCCAGCAGCCTCCGGGACAGGGGTGGCACAGATACGCAGTATTTT
clone_size: NA; d_call: NA; j_call: TRBJ2-7; v_call: TRBV6-2/TRBV6-3; cdr3_aa: CASSYSGTLYNEQYF; cdr3_nt: TGTGCCAGCAGTTACTCTGGGACCCTATACAATGAGCAGTACTTC
clone_size: once; d_call: NA; j_call: TRBJ2-1; v_call: TRBV20-1; cdr3_aa: CSAGAWLVYYEQFF; cdr3_nt: TGCAGTGCTGGAGCGTGGCTAGTTTATTATGAGCAGTTCTTC
clone_size: NA; d_call: TRBD2; j_call: TRBJ2-1; v_call: TRBV10-3; cdr3_aa: CAISGTSGGEQFF; cdr3_nt: TGTGCCATCAGCGGGACTAGCGGGGGTGAGCAGTTCTTC
clone_size: NA; d_call: NA; j_call: TRBJ1-4; v_call: TRBV6-5; cdr3_aa: CASSYSNVGEKLFF; cdr3_nt: TGTGCCAGCAGTTACTCGAACGTGGGCGAAAAACTGTTTTTT
clone_size: NA; d_call: TRBD2; j_call: TRBJ2-3; v_call: TRBV6-1; cdr3_aa: CASSKTSSGEVTDTQYF; cdr3_nt: TGTGCCAGCAGTAAGACTTCTAGCGGTGAAGTCACAGATACGCAGTATTTT
clone_size: NA; d_call: TRBD1; j_call: TRBJ2-7; v_call: TRBV5-6; cdr3_aa: CASSSARTGGYEQYF; cdr3_nt: TGTGCCAGCAGCTCGGCACGGACAGGGGGTTACGAGCAGTACTTC
clone_size: NA; d_call: TRBD1; j_call: TRBJ1-2; v_call: TRBV9; cdr3_aa: CASSARLDRGYGYTF; cdr3_nt: TGTGCCAGCAGCGCTAGATTGGACAGGGGCTATGGCTACACCTTC
clone_size: NA; d_call: TRBD1; j_call: TRBJ1-1; v_call: TRBV18; cdr3_aa: CASSPGDRVTEAFF; cdr3_nt: TGTGCCAGCTCACCAGGAGACAGGGTAACTGAAGCTTTCTTT
clone_size: NA; d_call: TRBD1; j_call: TRBJ2-5; v_call: TRBV6-5; cdr3_aa: CASSLTGTGEIETQYF; cdr3_nt: TGTGCCAGCAGTCTTACCGGGACAGGGGAAATAGAGACCCAGTACTTC
clone_size: few; d_call: TRBD1; j_call: TRBJ1-2; v_call: TRBV4-3; cdr3_aa: CASSQAHRGTNYGYTF; cdr3_nt: TGCGCCAGCAGCCAAGCCCACAGGGGCACTAACTATGGCTACACCTTC
clone_size: few; d_call: TRBD1; j_call: TRBJ2-3; v_call: TRBV12-3/TRBV12-4; cdr3_aa: CASSLTGTGVYTQYF; cdr3_nt: TGTGCCAGCAGTCTAACCGGGACAGGGGTGTATACGCAGTATTTT
clone_size: NA; d_call: TRBD1; j_call: TRBJ2-7; v_call: TRBV12-3/TRBV12-4; cdr3_aa: CASRDGTGLSYEQYF; cdr3_nt: TGTGCCAGCAGGGATGGGACAGGGTTATCCTACGAGCAGTACTTC